The present T cell receptor beta chain was sequenced within a study of blood T cell repertoires in COVID-19. Sequenced by immunoSEQ multiplex PCR; TCRdb stores in-frame clones only, minus some. The sample carries roughly 460,000 clones, roughly 90% recorded once. This CDR3 region has 14 residues. Trimming pared 1 base from V and 4 bases from J, leaving 10 bases between. The V gene's germline CDR1 is LGHDT and CDR2 YNNKEL (reference sequence). This receptor was obtained from a man aged 18-30 years with COVID-19, enrolled during active disease. V gene TRBV3-1 (or the pseudogene TRBV3-2) combines with J gene TRBJ1-2; D is perhaps TRBD1 (5 bases). Material for sequencing was peripheral blood. CDR3 residues: CASSQAGPGYGYTF. DNA for the CDR3: TGTGCCAGCAGCCAAGCAGGGCCGGGCTATGGCTACACCTTC.